This entry describes one T cell receptor (beta chain). This record comes from a study of blood T cell repertoires in COVID-19. Looked up from germline, CDR1 is MNHEY and CDR2 is SVGAGI. The CDR3 covers 13 residues. The V and J ends lost 2 bases and 8 bases, in that order; junction bases with no gene match: 4. Per the study methods: Nucleated cell counts were estimated from reference gene primer amplification. The assay was immunoSEQ multiplex PCR, and TCRdb's table has in-frame clones only and misses some. V and J calls and clone size are copied from that table; D and trimming were computed from the DNA. The sample carries 250,000 to 300,000 clones, roughly 89% recorded once. Adults between about 18 and 89 years of age took part from approximately 24 US areas. Grouping used clinical history reported by participants in a survey and questionnaire. Cohort 3 donors were reported recovered after two negative PCRs, clearance, or symptom resolution.

The TCR comes from a woman aged 55-69 years who had recovered from COVID-19. V is TRBV6-5 and J is TRBJ1-2; 8 bases agree with TRBD1. Source material: PBMCs or T cells enriched from blood (not recorded which). DNA of the CDR3: TGTGCCAGCAGTTACGCGACAGGGGAAGGCTACACCTTC. This translates into CASSYATGEGYTF.